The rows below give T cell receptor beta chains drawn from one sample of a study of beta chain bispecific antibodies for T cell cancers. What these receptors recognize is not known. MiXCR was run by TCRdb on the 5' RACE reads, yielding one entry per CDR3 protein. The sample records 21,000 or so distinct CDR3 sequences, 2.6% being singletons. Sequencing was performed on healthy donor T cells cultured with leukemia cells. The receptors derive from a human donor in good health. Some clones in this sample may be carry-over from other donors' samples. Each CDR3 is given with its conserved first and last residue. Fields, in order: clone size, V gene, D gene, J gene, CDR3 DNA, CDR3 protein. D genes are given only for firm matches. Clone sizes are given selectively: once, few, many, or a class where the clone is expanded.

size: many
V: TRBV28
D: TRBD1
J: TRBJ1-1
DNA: TGTGCCAGCAGCTCGGGACAGTATGGGGGCACTGAAGCTTTCTTT
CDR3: CASSSGQYGGTEAFF

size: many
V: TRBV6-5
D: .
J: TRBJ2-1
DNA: TGTGCCAGCAGTCACACCGGGGTGATAAATGAGCAGTTCTTC
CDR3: CASSHTGVINEQFF

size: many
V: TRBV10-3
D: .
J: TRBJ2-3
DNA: TGTGCCATCAGTGGGGGTACCGGGTTCGGGGCAGATACGCAGTATTTT
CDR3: CAISGGTGFGADTQYF

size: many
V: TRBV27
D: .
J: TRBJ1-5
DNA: TGTGCCAGCAGTCCGGATTATAGCAATCAGCCCCAGCATTTT
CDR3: CASSPDYSNQPQHF

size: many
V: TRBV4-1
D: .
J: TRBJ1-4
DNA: TGCGCCAGCAGAGAGGCGGGAGGGATTGAAAAACTGTTTTTT
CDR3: CASREAGGIEKLFF

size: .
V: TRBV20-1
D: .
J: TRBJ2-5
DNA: TGCAGTGCCGAACCAGAGACAGTGACCCCGTGGGAGACCCAGTACTTC
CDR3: CSAEPETVTPWETQYF

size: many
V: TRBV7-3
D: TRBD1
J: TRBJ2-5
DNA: TGTGCCAGCAGCTCACAGGGGCAGGAGACCCAGTACTTC
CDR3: CASSSQGQETQYF

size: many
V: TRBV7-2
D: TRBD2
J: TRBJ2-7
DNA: TGTGCCAGCAGCTCTGTCGAGCGGGGGACCTACGAGCAGTACTTC
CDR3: CASSSVERGTYEQYF

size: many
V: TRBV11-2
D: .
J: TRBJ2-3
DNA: TGTGCCAGCAGCTTAGACAGGGTTCTAACAGATACGCAGTATTTT
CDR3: CASSLDRVLTDTQYF

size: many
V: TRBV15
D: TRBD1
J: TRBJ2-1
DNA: TGTGCCACCAGCAGGACAGGGTCCGACAATGAGCAGTTCTTC
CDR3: CATSRTGSDNEQFF

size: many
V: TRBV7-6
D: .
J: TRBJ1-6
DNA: TGTGCCAGCAGCTTAGGGTGGACACCTAACAATAATTCACCCCTCCACTTT
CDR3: CASSLGWTPNNNSPLHF

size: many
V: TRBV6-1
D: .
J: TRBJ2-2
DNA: TGTGCCACCCACGGGACATCGAACACCGGGGAGCTGTTTTTT
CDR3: CATHGTSNTGELFF

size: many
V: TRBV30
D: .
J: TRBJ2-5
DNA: TGTGCCTGGAGTACGGGGTTCGAAGAGACCCAGTACTTC
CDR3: CAWSTGFEETQYF

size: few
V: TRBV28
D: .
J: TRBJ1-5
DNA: TGTGCCAGCAGCCGAAATACAGGGTTGGGGGGCAATCAGCCCCAGCATTTT
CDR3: CASSRNTGLGGNQPQHF

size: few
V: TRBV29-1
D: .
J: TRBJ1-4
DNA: TGCAGCGTTGCGGGGAACACCCCAACTAATGAAAAACTGTTTTTT
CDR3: CSVAGNTPTNEKLFF

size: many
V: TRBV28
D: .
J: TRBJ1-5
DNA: TGTGCCAGCAGTTTATGGGACAGATATAGCAATCAGCCCCAGCATTTT
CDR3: CASSLWDRYSNQPQHF

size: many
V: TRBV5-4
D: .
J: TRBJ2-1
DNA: TGTGCCAGCAGCCTGACCCTCAACAATGAGCAGTTCTTC
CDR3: CASSLTLNNEQFF

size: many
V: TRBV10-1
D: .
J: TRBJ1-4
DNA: TGCGCCAGCAGTGAAAGAGGGGAAAAACTGTTTTTT
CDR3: CASSERGEKLFF

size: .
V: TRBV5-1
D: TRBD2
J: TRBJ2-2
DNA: TGCGCCAGCCGCGGACTAGCGGGGGTCACCGGGGAGCTGTTTTTT
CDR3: CASRGLAGVTGELFF

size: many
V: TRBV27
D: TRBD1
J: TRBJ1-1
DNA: TGTGCCAGCAGCTCGGTACAGGGGTTGGGGACTGAAGCTTTCTTT
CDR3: CASSSVQGLGTEAFF

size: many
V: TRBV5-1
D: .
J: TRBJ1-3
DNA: TGCGCCAGCGCAAGCGGGGGTTCTGGAAACACCATATATTTT
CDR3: CASASGGSGNTIYF

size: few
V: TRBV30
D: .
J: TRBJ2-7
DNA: TGTGCCTGGAGTGAGGCAGGGTCGGACGAGCAGTACTTC
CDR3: CAWSEAGSDEQYF

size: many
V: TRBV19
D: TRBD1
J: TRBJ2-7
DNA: TGTGCCAGTAGCCCCCTGACAGGGGACGAGCAGTACTTC
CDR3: CASSPLTGDEQYF

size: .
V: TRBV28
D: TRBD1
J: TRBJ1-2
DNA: TGTGCCAGCAGTCGTACAGGGGACCTGTGGAACTATGGCTACACCTTC
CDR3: CASSRTGDLWNYGYTF